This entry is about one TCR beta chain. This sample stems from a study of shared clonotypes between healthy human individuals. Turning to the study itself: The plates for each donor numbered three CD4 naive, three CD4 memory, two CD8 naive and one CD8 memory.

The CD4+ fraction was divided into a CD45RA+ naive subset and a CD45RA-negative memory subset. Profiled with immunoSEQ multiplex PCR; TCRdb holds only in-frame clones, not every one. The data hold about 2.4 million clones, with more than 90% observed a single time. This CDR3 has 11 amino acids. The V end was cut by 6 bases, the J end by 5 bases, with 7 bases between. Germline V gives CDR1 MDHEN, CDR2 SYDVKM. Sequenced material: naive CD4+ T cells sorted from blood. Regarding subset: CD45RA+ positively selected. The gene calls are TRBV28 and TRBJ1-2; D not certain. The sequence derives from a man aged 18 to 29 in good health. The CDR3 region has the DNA TGTGCCAGCAGAACAAAGTATGGCTACACCTTC. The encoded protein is CASRTKYGYTF.